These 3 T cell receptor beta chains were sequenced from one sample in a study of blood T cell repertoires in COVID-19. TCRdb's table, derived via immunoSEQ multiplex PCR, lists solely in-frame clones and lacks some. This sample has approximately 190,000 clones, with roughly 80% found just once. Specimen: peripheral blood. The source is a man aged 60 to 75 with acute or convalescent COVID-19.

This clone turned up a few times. The CDR3 sequence is CASSPGRVSSYNEQFF. In DNA, the CDR3 is TGTGCCAGCAGCCCCGGCAGGGTCAGCTCCTACAATGAGCAGTTCTTC. The chain uses TRBV7-7 and TRBJ2-1, with D tentatively TRBD1 (5 bases). The CDR3 is 16 amino acids. Trimming took off 5 bases at V and 0 bases at J, with 14 bases between the two ends. Germline lookup yields CDR1 SSHAT and CDR2 FNYEAQ (reference sequence). Combining the CDR3 with reference TRBV7-7 and TRBJ2-1 gives the whole variable domain GAGVSQSPRYKVTKRGQDVTLRCDPISSHATLYWYQQALGQGPEFLTYFNYEAQPDKSGLPSDRFSAERPEGSISTLTIQRTEQRDSAMYRCASSPGRVSSYNEQFFGPGTRLTVL.

DNA of the CDR3: TGTGCCAGTAGTATCTTTCTCGCAGGGGGTGATCAGCCCCAGCATTTT. This codes for CASSIFLAGGDQPQHF. V is TRBV19 and J is TRBJ1-5; 7 nucleotides line up with TRBD1. The CDR3 sequence is 16 residues long. Trimming cost V 3 bases and J 5 bases; bases outside gene matches: 10. Germline V CDR1 and CDR2: LNHDA, SQIVND (reference sequence).

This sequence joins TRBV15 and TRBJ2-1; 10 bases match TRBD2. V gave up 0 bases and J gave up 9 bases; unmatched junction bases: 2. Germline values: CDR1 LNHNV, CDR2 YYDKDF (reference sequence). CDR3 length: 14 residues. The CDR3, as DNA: TGTGCCACCAGCAGAGATCCTAGCGGGGGTGAGCAGTTCTTC. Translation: CATSRDPSGGEQFF.